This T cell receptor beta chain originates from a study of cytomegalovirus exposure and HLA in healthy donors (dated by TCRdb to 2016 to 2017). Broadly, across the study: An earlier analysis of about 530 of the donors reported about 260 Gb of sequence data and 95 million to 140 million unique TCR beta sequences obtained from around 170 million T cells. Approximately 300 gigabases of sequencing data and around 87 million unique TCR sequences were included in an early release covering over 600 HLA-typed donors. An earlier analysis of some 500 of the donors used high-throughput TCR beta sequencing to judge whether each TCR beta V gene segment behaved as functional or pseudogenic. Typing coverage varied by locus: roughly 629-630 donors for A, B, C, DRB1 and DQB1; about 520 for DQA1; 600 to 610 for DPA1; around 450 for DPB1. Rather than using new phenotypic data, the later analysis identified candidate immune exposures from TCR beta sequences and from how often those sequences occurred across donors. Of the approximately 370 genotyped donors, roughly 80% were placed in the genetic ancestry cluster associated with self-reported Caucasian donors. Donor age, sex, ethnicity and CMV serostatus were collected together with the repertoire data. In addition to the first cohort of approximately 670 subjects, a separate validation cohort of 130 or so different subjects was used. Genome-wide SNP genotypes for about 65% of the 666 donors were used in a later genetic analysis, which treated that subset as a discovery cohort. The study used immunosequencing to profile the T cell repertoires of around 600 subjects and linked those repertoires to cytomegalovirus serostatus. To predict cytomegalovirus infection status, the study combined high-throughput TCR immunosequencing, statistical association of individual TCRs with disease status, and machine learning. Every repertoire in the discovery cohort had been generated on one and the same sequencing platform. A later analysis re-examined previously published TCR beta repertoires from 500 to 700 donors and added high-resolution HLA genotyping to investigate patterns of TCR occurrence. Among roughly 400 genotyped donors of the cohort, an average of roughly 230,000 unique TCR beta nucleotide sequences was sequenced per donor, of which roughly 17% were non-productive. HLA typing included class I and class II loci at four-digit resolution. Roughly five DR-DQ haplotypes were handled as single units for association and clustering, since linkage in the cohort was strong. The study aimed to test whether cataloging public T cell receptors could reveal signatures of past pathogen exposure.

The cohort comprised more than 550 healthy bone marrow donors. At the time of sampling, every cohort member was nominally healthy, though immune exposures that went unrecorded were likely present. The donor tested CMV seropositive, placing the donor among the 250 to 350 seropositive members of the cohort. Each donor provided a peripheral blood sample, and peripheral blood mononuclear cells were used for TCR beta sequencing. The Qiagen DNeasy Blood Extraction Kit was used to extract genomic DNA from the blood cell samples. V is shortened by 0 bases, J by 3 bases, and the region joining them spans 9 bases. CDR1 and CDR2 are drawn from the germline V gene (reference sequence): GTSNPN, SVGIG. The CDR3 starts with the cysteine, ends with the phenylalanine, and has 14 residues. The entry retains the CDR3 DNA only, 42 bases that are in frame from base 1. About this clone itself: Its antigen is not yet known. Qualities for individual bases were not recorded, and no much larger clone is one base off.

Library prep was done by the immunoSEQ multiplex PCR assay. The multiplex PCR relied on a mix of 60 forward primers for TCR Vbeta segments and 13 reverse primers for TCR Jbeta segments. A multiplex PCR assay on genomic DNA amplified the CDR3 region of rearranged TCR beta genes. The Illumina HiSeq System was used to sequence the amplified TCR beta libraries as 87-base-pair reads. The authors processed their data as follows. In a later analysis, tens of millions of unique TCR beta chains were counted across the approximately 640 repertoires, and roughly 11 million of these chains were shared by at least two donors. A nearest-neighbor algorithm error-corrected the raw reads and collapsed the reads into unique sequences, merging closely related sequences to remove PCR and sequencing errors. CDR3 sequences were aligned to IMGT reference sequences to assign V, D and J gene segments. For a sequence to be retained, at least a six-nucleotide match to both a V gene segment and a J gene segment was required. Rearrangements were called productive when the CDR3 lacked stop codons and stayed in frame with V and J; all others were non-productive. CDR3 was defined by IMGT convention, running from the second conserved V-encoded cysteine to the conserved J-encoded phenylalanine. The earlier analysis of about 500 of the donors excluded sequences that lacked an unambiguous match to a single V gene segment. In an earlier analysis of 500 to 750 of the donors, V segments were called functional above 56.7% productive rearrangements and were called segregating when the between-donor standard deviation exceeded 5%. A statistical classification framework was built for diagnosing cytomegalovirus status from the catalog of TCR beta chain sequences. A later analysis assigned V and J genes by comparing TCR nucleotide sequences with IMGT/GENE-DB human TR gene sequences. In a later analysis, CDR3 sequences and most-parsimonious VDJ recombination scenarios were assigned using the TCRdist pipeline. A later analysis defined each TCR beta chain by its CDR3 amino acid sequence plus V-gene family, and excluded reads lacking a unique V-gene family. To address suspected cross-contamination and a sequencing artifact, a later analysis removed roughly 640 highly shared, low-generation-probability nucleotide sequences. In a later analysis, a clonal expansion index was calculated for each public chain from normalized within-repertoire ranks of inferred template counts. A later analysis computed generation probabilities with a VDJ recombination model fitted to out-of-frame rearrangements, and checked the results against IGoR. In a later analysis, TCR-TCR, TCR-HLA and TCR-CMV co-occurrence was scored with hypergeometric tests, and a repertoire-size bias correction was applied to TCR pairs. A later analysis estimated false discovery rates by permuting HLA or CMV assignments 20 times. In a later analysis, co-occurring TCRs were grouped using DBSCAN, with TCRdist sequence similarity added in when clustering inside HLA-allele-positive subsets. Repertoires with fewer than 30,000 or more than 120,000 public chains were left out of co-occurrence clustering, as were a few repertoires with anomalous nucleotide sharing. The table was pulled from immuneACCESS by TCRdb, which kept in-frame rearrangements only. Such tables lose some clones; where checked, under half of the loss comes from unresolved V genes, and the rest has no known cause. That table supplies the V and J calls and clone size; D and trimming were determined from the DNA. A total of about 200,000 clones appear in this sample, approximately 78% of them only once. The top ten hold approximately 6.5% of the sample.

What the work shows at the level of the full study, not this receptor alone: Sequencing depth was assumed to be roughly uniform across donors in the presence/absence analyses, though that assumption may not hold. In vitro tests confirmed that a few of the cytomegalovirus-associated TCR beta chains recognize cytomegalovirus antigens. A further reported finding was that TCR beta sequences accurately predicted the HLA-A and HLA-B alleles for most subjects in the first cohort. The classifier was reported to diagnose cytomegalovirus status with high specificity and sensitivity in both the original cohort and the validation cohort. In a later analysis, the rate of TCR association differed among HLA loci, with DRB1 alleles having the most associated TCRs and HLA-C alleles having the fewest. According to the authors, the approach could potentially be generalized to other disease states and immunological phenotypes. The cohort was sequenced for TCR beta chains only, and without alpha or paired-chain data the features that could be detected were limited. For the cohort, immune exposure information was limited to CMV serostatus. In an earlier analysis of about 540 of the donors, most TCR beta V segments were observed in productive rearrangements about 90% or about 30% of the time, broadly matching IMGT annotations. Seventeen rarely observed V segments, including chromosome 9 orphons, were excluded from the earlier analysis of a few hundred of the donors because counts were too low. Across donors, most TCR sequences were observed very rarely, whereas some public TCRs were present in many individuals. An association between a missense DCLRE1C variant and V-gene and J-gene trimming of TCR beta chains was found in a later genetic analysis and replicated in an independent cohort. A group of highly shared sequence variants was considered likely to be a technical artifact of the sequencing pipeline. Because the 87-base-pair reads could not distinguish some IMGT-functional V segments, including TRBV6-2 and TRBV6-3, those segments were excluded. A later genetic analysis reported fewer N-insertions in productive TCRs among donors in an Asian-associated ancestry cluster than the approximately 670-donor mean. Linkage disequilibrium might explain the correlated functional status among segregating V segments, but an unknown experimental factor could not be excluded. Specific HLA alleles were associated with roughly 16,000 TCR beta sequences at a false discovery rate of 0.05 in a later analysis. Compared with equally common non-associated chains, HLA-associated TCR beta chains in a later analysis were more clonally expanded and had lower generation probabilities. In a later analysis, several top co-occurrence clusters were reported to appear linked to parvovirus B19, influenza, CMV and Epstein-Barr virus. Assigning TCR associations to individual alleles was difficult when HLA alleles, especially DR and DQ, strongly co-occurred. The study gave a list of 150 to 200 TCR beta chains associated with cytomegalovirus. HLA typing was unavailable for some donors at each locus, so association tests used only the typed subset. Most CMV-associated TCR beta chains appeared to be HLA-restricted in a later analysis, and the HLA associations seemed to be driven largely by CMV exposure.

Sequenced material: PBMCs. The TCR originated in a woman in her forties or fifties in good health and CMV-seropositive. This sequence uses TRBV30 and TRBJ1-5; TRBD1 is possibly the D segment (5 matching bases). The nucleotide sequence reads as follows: TGTGCCTGGAGTGTAAGGGACTCCAATCAGCCCCAGCATTTT. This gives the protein CAWSVRDSNQPQHF.